A selection of T cell receptor beta chains follows, all from one sample in a study of cytomegalovirus exposure and HLA in healthy donors. The repertoire was sequenced with immunoSEQ multiplex PCR; TCRdb's copy has only in-frame clones and lacks some. The table has some 140,000 clones, more than 70% seen once. The specimen was PBMCs. The receptors here all came from a male donor in good health and CMV-seropositive. Both conserved end residues are part of each CDR3. The D gene is left open where the match is weak. Only part of the rows carry a size: once, few, many, or a class if the clone is expanded.

J gene: TRBJ2-7; clone size: NA; D gene: TRBD2; V gene: TRBV7-9; CDR3 DNA: TGTTCCAGCAGCTTGACTAGCGGGCCGCCCTACGAGCAGTACTTC; CDR3 protein: CSSSLTSGPPYEQYF
J gene: TRBJ2-5; clone size: NA; D gene: TRBD2; V gene: TRBV4-2; CDR3 DNA: TGTGCCAGCAGCCAAGAATCAAGCGGGGCACTACAAGAGACCCAGTACTTC; CDR3 protein: CASSQESSGALQETQYF
J gene: TRBJ2-1; clone size: NA; D gene: NA; V gene: TRBV2; CDR3 DNA: TGTGCCAGCAGTGAACAGGGGCTTTCCTACAATGAGCAGTTCTTC; CDR3 protein: CASSEQGLSYNEQFF
J gene: TRBJ2-5; clone size: NA; D gene: TRBD1; V gene: TRBV4-1; CDR3 DNA: TGCGCCAGCAGCCAGTGGACAGGGGGCGTGGAGACCCAGTACTTC; CDR3 protein: CASSQWTGGVETQYF
J gene: TRBJ2-5; clone size: NA; D gene: NA; V gene: TRBV4-2; CDR3 DNA: TGTGCCAGCAGCCAAGATCTCCTCCGGGAATTAGGAGAGACCCAGTACTTC; CDR3 protein: CASSQDLLRELGETQYF
J gene: TRBJ2-5; clone size: NA; D gene: TRBD1; V gene: TRBV5-4; CDR3 DNA: TGTGCCAGCAGCCCGGACAGGGGGCGGTTAGAGACCCAGTACTTC; CDR3 protein: CASSPDRGRLETQYF
J gene: TRBJ2-5; clone size: NA; D gene: TRBD2; V gene: TRBV5-6; CDR3 DNA: TGTGCCAGCAGCTTGGCAGGGACTAGGGAGACCCAGTACTTC; CDR3 protein: CASSLAGTRETQYF
J gene: TRBJ2-7; clone size: NA; D gene: NA; V gene: TRBV11-2; CDR3 DNA: TGTGCCAGCAGCCCAAACAGGGATGCCTACGAGCAGTACTTC; CDR3 protein: CASSPNRDAYEQYF
J gene: TRBJ2-5; clone size: NA; D gene: NA; V gene: TRBV6-1; CDR3 DNA: TGTGCCAGCAGTGTCCTAGCGACCCAAGAGACCCAGTACTTC; CDR3 protein: CASSVLATQETQYF
J gene: TRBJ2-7; clone size: NA; D gene: TRBD2; V gene: TRBV4-3; CDR3 DNA: TGCGCCAGCAGCCAAACTACTAGCGGGATTTACGAGCAGTACTTC; CDR3 protein: CASSQTTSGIYEQYF
J gene: TRBJ2-2; clone size: NA; D gene: NA; V gene: TRBV6-1; CDR3 DNA: TGTGCCAGCAGTGAAGAAGGCTGGGCCTCGAACACCGGGGAGCTGTTTTTT; CDR3 protein: CASSEEGWASNTGELFF
J gene: TRBJ2-1; clone size: NA; D gene: NA; V gene: TRBV27; CDR3 DNA: TGTGCCAGCATTCCTAACGGGGGGCCTCACTACAATGAGCAGTTCTTC; CDR3 protein: CASIPNGGPHYNEQFF
J gene: TRBJ2-7; clone size: NA; D gene: NA; V gene: TRBV18; CDR3 DNA: TGTGCCAGCTCACCTGGAGGGGAGCGGGTCCCCTACGAGCAGTACTTC; CDR3 protein: CASSPGGERVPYEQYF
J gene: TRBJ2-7; clone size: NA; D gene: NA; V gene: TRBV21-1; CDR3 DNA: TGTGCCAGCAGCAAAGAGGTCGGGGGGGTCTACGAGCAGTACTTC; CDR3 protein: CASSKEVGGVYEQYF
J gene: TRBJ2-7; clone size: NA; D gene: TRBD1; V gene: TRBV30; CDR3 DNA: TGTGCCTGGAGTGACCCGGGACAGTCCCCAGGCGAGCAGTACTTC; CDR3 protein: CAWSDPGQSPGEQYF
J gene: TRBJ2-7; clone size: few; D gene: TRBD2; V gene: TRBV4-1; CDR3 DNA: TGCGCCAGCAGCCCCCGACTAGCGGAATCGTACGAGCAGTACTTC; CDR3 protein: CASSPRLAESYEQYF
J gene: TRBJ2-1; clone size: NA; D gene: TRBD2; V gene: TRBV7-2; CDR3 DNA: TGTGCCAGCAGCTTATGGGGCGGGGGGGCTCAAAATGAGCAGTTCTTC; CDR3 protein: CASSLWGGGAQNEQFF
J gene: TRBJ1-2; clone size: NA; D gene: TRBD1; V gene: TRBV19; CDR3 DNA: TGTGCCAGTAGTATCGGGACAGAGGTCGGATTATGGTATGGCTACACCTTC; CDR3 protein: CASSIGTEVGLWYGYTF
J gene: TRBJ2-5; clone size: NA; D gene: TRBD2; V gene: TRBV27; CDR3 DNA: TGTGCCAGCAGTGATCGGACTAGCGGGCAAGAGACCCAGTACTTC; CDR3 protein: CASSDRTSGQETQYF
J gene: TRBJ2-7; clone size: NA; D gene: NA; V gene: TRBV7-9; CDR3 DNA: TGTGCCAGCAGCTTACAGGGCTCCCACGAGCAGTACTTC; CDR3 protein: CASSLQGSHEQYF
J gene: TRBJ2-1; clone size: NA; D gene: TRBD2; V gene: TRBV6-5; CDR3 DNA: TGTGCCAGCAGTTGGCGGGGGGACGAGAGAGAGCAGTTCTTC; CDR3 protein: CASSWRGDEREQFF
J gene: TRBJ2-7; clone size: NA; D gene: NA; V gene: TRBV30; CDR3 DNA: TGTGCCTGGAGCTCCGGGAGCTCCTACGAGCAGTACTTC; CDR3 protein: CAWSSGSSYEQYF
J gene: TRBJ1-1; clone size: NA; D gene: TRBD1; V gene: TRBV9; CDR3 DNA: TGTGCCAGCAGCCTCACTTCAGGGGGCACTGAAGCTTTCTTT; CDR3 protein: CASSLTSGGTEAFF
J gene: TRBJ2-7; clone size: NA; D gene: TRBD2; V gene: TRBV6-5; CDR3 DNA: TGTGCCAGCAGTTACTCGCCTAGCGGGACGCTCTACGAGCAGTACTTC; CDR3 protein: CASSYSPSGTLYEQYF
J gene: TRBJ1-1; clone size: once; D gene: NA; V gene: TRBV19; CDR3 DNA: TGTGCCAGTAGTAAAGGGGATCGGGCTTTCTTT; CDR3 protein: CASSKGDRAFF
J gene: TRBJ1-4; clone size: NA; D gene: NA; V gene: TRBV27; CDR3 DNA: TGTGCCAGCAGGAGGGAGGGCCTAAATGAAAAACTGTTTTTT; CDR3 protein: CASRREGLNEKLFF
J gene: TRBJ2-7; clone size: NA; D gene: NA; V gene: TRBV29-1; CDR3 DNA: TGCAGCGTTGCCGGAGAATACGAGCAGTACTTC; CDR3 protein: CSVAGEYEQYF
J gene: TRBJ2-7; clone size: NA; D gene: TRBD2; V gene: TRBV6-5; CDR3 DNA: TGTGCCAGCAGTTACTCGAGTACTAGCGTAGTCTACGAGCAGTACTTC; CDR3 protein: CASSYSSTSVVYEQYF
J gene: TRBJ1-2; clone size: NA; D gene: NA; V gene: TRBV5-1; CDR3 DNA: TGCGCCAGCAGCCCGGGAAGTATAATCGGACCGTATGGCTACACCTTC; CDR3 protein: CASSPGSIIGPYGYTF
J gene: TRBJ2-7; clone size: NA; D gene: NA; V gene: TRBV18; CDR3 DNA: TGTGCCAGCTCACCATCTGGCGGGGCCACCTACGAGCAGTACTTC; CDR3 protein: CASSPSGGATYEQYF
J gene: TRBJ1-2; clone size: NA; D gene: NA; V gene: TRBV10-2; CDR3 DNA: TGCGCCAGCAGTGAGGGAGGGGGCTACACCTTC; CDR3 protein: CASSEGGGYTF
J gene: TRBJ1-1; clone size: NA; D gene: NA; V gene: TRBV29-1; CDR3 DNA: TGCAGCGTTACGACCCGGCGGGACTTCGGGGCTGAAGCTTTCTTT; CDR3 protein: CSVTTRRDFGAEAFF
J gene: TRBJ1-6; clone size: NA; D gene: NA; V gene: TRBV9; CDR3 DNA: TGTGCCAGCAGCGTAGCAGGGGAACCTTCACCCCTCCACTTT; CDR3 protein: CASSVAGEPSPLHF
J gene: TRBJ1-2; clone size: NA; D gene: NA; V gene: TRBV28; CDR3 DNA: TGTGCCAGCAGTTTTTTTGGCCAGACCCTCAGGAATGGCTACACCTTC; CDR3 protein: CASSFFGQTLRNGYTF
J gene: TRBJ2-7; clone size: NA; D gene: TRBD2; V gene: TRBV4-3; CDR3 DNA: TGCGCCAGCAGCCAAGGTAACCTAGCGGGAGACGAGCAGTACTTC; CDR3 protein: CASSQGNLAGDEQYF
J gene: TRBJ2-2; clone size: NA; D gene: TRBD1; V gene: TRBV6-1; CDR3 DNA: TGTGCCAGCAGAGACGGGACAGACACCGGGGAGCTGTTTTTT; CDR3 protein: CASRDGTDTGELFF
J gene: TRBJ2-1; clone size: NA; D gene: NA; V gene: TRBV6-5; CDR3 DNA: TGTGCCAGCAGTTACTCAGCATCCCTCTACAATGAGCAGTTCTTC; CDR3 protein: CASSYSASLYNEQFF
J gene: TRBJ1-1; clone size: NA; D gene: NA; V gene: TRBV6-5; CDR3 DNA: TGTGCCAGCAGTTACGATGCAGGACTCGACACTGAAGCTTTCTTT; CDR3 protein: CASSYDAGLDTEAFF
J gene: TRBJ1-4; clone size: few; D gene: TRBD1; V gene: TRBV13; CDR3 DNA: TGTGCCAGCAGCTCCTCCCGGGACAGGGACGAAAAACTGTTTTTT; CDR3 protein: CASSSSRDRDEKLFF
J gene: TRBJ1-5; clone size: NA; D gene: TRBD1; V gene: TRBV5-6; CDR3 DNA: TGTGCCAGCAGCTTAACAGGGGATAGCAATCAGCCCCAGCATTTT; CDR3 protein: CASSLTGDSNQPQHF
J gene: TRBJ2-7; clone size: NA; D gene: TRBD1; V gene: TRBV5-6; CDR3 DNA: TGTGCCAGCAGCCTTACAGGGGCCGACGAGCAGTACTTC; CDR3 protein: CASSLTGADEQYF
J gene: TRBJ2-5; clone size: NA; D gene: TRBD1; V gene: TRBV2; CDR3 DNA: TGTGCCAGCAGTGGGCTCCAGACAGGGAGAGGAGAGACCCAGTACTTC; CDR3 protein: CASSGLQTGRGETQYF
J gene: TRBJ1-2; clone size: NA; D gene: NA; V gene: TRBV29-1; CDR3 DNA: TGCAGCGTCACGGGGACAATATCTAACTATGGCTACACCTTC; CDR3 protein: CSVTGTISNYGYTF
J gene: TRBJ2-2; clone size: NA; D gene: NA; V gene: TRBV10-3; CDR3 DNA: TGTGCCATCACCAGGAACACCGGGGAGCTGTTTTTT; CDR3 protein: CAITRNTGELFF
J gene: TRBJ1-2; clone size: NA; D gene: NA; V gene: TRBV27; CDR3 DNA: TGTGCCAGCAGTATCCAGGGTAACTATGGCTACACCTTC; CDR3 protein: CASSIQGNYGYTF
J gene: TRBJ2-1; clone size: NA; D gene: TRBD2; V gene: TRBV6-9; CDR3 DNA: TGTGCCAGCAGTTATGCTCCATCGACTAGCGGATACTCCTACAATGAGCAGTTCTTC; CDR3 protein: CASSYAPSTSGYSYNEQFF
J gene: TRBJ1-4; clone size: NA; D gene: TRBD1; V gene: TRBV5-6; CDR3 DNA: TGTGCCAGCAGCTTGGGGGCGCCCGGGACAGGTTATGAAAAACTGTTTTTT; CDR3 protein: CASSLGAPGTGYEKLFF
J gene: TRBJ1-5; clone size: few; D gene: TRBD1; V gene: TRBV30; CDR3 DNA: TGTGCCTGGGACAGGGGGCTTGGTCAGCCCCAGCATTTT; CDR3 protein: CAWDRGLGQPQHF
J gene: TRBJ2-3; clone size: NA; D gene: TRBD2; V gene: TRBV5-4; CDR3 DNA: TGTGCCAGCAGCTTGGCGCCCGGGACTAGCCTAAACACAGATACGCAGTATTTT; CDR3 protein: CASSLAPGTSLNTDTQYF
J gene: TRBJ2-3; clone size: few; D gene: NA; V gene: TRBV9; CDR3 DNA: TGTGCCAGCAGCGTAGTTCTCCGGGATACGCAGTATTTT; CDR3 protein: CASSVVLRDTQYF
J gene: TRBJ2-1; clone size: NA; D gene: TRBD1; V gene: TRBV7-7; CDR3 DNA: TGTGCTAGCAGCTCCAGCCCCGGGACAGCCTCCTACAATGAGCAGTTCTTC; CDR3 protein: CASSSSPGTASYNEQFF